The 9 T cell receptor beta chains presented below share a single source sample, sequenced in a study of OX40 agonist ivuxolimab in advanced cancers. The data were produced by immunoSEQ multiplex PCR, yet TCRdb's version contains in-frame clones alone and is incomplete. The repertoire includes 65,000 to 95,000 clones, 90% to 95% of them detected once, and 4% to 5.5% sits in the top ten. The starting material was CD4+ or CD8+ T cells sorted from blood, obtained in a trial of the OX40 agonist ivuxolimab. All receptors derive from an adult with an advanced solid tumor such as melanoma, head and neck, liver or kidney cancer.

This chain connects TRBV28 to TRBJ1-4; D gene unclear. CDR3 length equals 14 residues. Deletions cut 6 bases from V and 7 bases from J, with 15 bases between. Per germline, CDR1 MDHEN and CDR2 SYDVKM. CDR3 protein: CASRSPQSGEKLFF. Here the CDR3 DNA reads TGTGCCAGCAGATCTCCACAATCGGGTGAAAAACTGTTTTTT.

This chain links TRBV27 with TRBJ1-5; D perhaps matches TRBD1 (6 bases). The germline gives CDR1 MNHEY, CDR2 SMNVEV (reference sequence). V dropped 5 bases and J dropped 0 bases, with 8 bases sitting between them. This CDR3 comprises 14 residues. CDR3 region: CASSRTDSNQPQHF. The CDR3 coding sequence is TGTGCCAGCAGTAGGACAGATAGCAATCAGCCCCAGCATTTT.

This chain uses TRBV10-3 with TRBJ2-1, with 9 bases identical to TRBD2. With 2 bases clipped from V and 5 bases from J, the junction kept 4 bases outside the gene matches. The germline V gene has CDR1 ENHRY and CDR2 SYGVKD. The CDR3 extends over 15 amino acids. The CDR3 DNA is TGTGCCATCAGTGAGGGTGCTAGCGGGAACAATGAGCAGTTCTTC. Its translation: CAISEGASGNNEQFF.

This chain connects TRBV11-3 to TRBJ2-2; D call uncertain. Germline-derived CDR1 and CDR2 are SGHNT and YENEEA. The V gene lost 10 bases and the J gene lost 7 bases, with 22 bases spanning the gap. This CDR3 has 15 amino acids. CDR3 bases: TGTGCCACGACCTCCCCCCTAGATTGGGGCGGGGAGCTGTTTTTT. It codes for CATTSPLDWGGELFF.

The V and J genes are TRBV7-9 and TRBJ2-7, with no clear D. The CDR3 contains 13 residues. V lost 1 base and J 3 bases, leaving 7 bases between the germline ends. Germline V gene sequence: CDR1 SEHNR, CDR2 FQNEAQ (reference sequence). CDR3 amino acids: CASSLDRHYEQYF. The CDR3 DNA reads TGTGCCAGCAGCTTAGACAGACACTACGAGCAGTACTTC. Supplemented by reference TRBV7-9 and TRBJ2-7, the full variable domain reads DTGVSQNPRHKITKRGQNVTFRCDPISEHNRLYWYRQTLGQGPEFLTYFQNEAQLEKSRLLSDRFSAERPKGSFSTLEIQRTEQGDSAMYLCASSLDRHYEQYFGPGTRLTVT.

The CDR3 nucleotides are TGTGCCAGCTCAACCGCACAGGGCCCACCCCAGTACTTC. It yields the protein CASSTAQGPPQYF. This chain connects TRBV18 to TRBJ2-7, with D maybe TRBD1 (6 bases). This CDR3 region has 13 residues. The V gene lost 5 bases and the J gene lost 10 bases, with 18 bases spanning the gap. Germline loops: CDR1 KGHSH, CDR2 LQKENI.

The rearrangement links TRBV19 to TRBJ1-2; TRBD1 matches 7 bases. V lost 4 bases to trimming and J lost 4 bases; unmatched junction nucleotides: 6. Germline V gene sequence: CDR1 LNHDA, CDR2 SQIVND (reference sequence). This CDR3 is 14 amino acids long. In nucleotides, the CDR3 is TGTGCCAGTAGTAGACAACAGGGGAGCTATGGCTACACCTTC. It translates to CASSRQQGSYGYTF.

This chain connects TRBV6-1 to TRBJ2-3, with D perhaps matching TRBD1 or TRBD2 (7 bases each). CDR1 and CDR2 from the germline V gene are MNHNS and SASEGT. V was pared by 2 bases and J by 2 bases, with 14 bases between. This CDR3 has 16 amino acids. The CDR3 loop reads CASSEQGGTVTDTQYF. CDR3 sequence (DNA): TGTGCCAGCAGTGAACAGGGGGGGACTGTCACAGATACGCAGTATTTT.

The V call is TRBV4-1, the J call TRBJ2-5, with D perhaps TRBD2 (5 bases). There are 13 residues in the CDR3. Germline V gives CDR1 MGHRA, CDR2 YSYEKL. V was cut by 6 bases and J by 5 bases, with 13 bases left in between. CDR3 amino acids: CASRPAWEETQYF. CDR3 sequence (DNA): TGCGCCAGCAGACCCGCCTGGGAGGAGACCCAGTACTTC.